The clone carrying this T cell receptor beta chain showed up just a few times. This sample is part of a study of identical twins. TCRdb re-analysed the 5' RACE reads in MiXCR, keeping a single row per CDR3 protein. Of roughly 630,000 distinct CDR3 sequences in the sample, under 8.5% were seen once. This CDR3 has 15 residues. With V trimmed by 5 bases and J by 6 bases, 7 bases remained unmatched. The sample was also linked to a second study, of yellow fever vaccine responses in identical twins.

Sequenced sample: PBMCs. This receptor was identified in a woman in her late teens or twenties in good health. V and J are TRBV12-3 or TRBV12-4 and TRBJ2-1; 10 nucleotides agree with TRBD1. The CDR3 loop reads CASSRQGALTNEQFF. The CDR3 region has the DNA TGTGCCAGCAGTCGACAGGGGGCGCTGACCAATGAGCAGTTCTTC.